The 15 T cell receptor beta chains given below trace back to one sample, sequenced in a study of T cells after yellow fever vaccination. Via MiXCR, TCRdb re-called the 5' RACE reads, giving one row per CDR3 protein. The sample holds 300,000 to 400,000 distinct CDR3 sequences, roughly 8% seen once. The sample was PBMCs, taken about 49 days after the first yellow fever vaccination. The receptors shown here come from a man in his late teens or twenties who received the YFV17D yellow fever vaccine.

This clonotype was picked up many times. The junction does not match germline at one end; this may be a read error. V is TRBV5-1 and J is TRBJ2-1, with TRBD2 as a possible D gene (6 bases). Germline CDR1 SGHRS, CDR2 YFSETQ. CDR3 length: 16 residues. CDR3 loop: CASSLGAGSSYNEQFF. In DNA form, the CDR3 reads TGTGCCAGCAGCTTGGGTGCGGGAAGCTCCTACAATGAGCAGTTCTTC.

This sequence joins TRBV7-9 and TRBJ1-6; D is perhaps TRBD1 (6 bases). The CDR3 totals 12 residues. Trimming removed 6 bases at V and 11 bases at J, with 11 bases between. CDR1 SEHNR and CDR2 FQNEAQ come from the germline V gene (reference sequence). The CDR3 here is CASRDSSPPLHF. CDR3 in DNA: TGTGCCAGCAGGGACAGTTCCCCACCCCTCCACTTT.

The table lists this clonotype with a few counts. V gene TRBV4-3 combines with J gene TRBJ1-2; 7 bases line up with TRBD1. Germline-derived CDR1 and CDR2 are LGHNA and YSLEER. V trimming: 1 base; J trimming: 6 bases; junction bases outside the gene matches: 8. The CDR3 runs to 15 residues. The CDR3 sequence: CASSQALTGINGYTF. In DNA, the CDR3 is TGCGCCAGCAGCCAAGCCCTGACAGGGATCAATGGCTACACCTTC.

The chain is built from TRBV7-8 and TRBJ2-7; D gene unclear. Germline values: CDR1 SGHVS, CDR2 FQNEAQ. Trimming stripped 5 bases from V and 0 bases from J, with 11 bases between. The CDR3 is made up of 14 amino acids. The CDR3 region is CASSHISSSYEQYF. DNA of the CDR3: TGTGCCAGCAGCCACATTTCGAGCTCCTACGAGCAGTACTTC.

This clonotype turned up a few times. The chain couples TRBV11-2 to TRBJ2-1, with 9 positions matching TRBD2. V lost 4 bases and J lost 3; bases outside the gene matches: 7. The germline V gene encodes CDR1 SGHAT and CDR2 FQNNGV. The CDR3 is 16 residues long. The CDR3 sequence: CASSSVAGAYYNEQFF. The CDR3 nucleotides are TGTGCCAGCAGCTCCGTAGCGGGGGCCTACTACAATGAGCAGTTCTTC.

V gene TRBV25-1 combines with J gene TRBJ2-2; 8 positions match TRBD1. The CDR3 has 20 residues. In germline, CDR1 is MGHDK, CDR2 SYGVNS. Trimming removed 0 bases from V and 2 bases from J; junction bases left unmatched: 14. In nucleotides, the CDR3 is TGTGCCAGCAGTGAATATGTAACGAAATGGGACAGGATAAACACCGGGGAGCTGTTTTTT. Protein sequence: CASSEYVTKWDRINTGELFF.

This clonotype was recorded at least ten times. The chain joins TRBV7-2 to TRBJ2-5; 8 nucleotides agree with TRBD2. The germline CDR1 and CDR2 sequences are SGHTA and FQGNSA. The CDR3 is made up of 15 amino acids. V lost 5 bases and J lost 5; bases outside the gene matches: 10. CDR3 DNA: TGTGCCAGCAGCCCCTGGGTAGCGGGGAGGGAGACCCAGTACTTC. Protein sequence: CASSPWVAGRETQYF.

Only a few counts were recorded for this clonotype. The V call is TRBV4-2, the J call TRBJ2-5; D assignment may be TRBD1 or TRBD2 (6 bases each). The CDR3 runs to 16 residues. Per the germline V gene, CDR1 is LGHNA and CDR2 is YNFKEQ. With 2 bases removed from V and 5 bases from J, the gap between germline ends came to 18 bases. The CDR3 DNA sequence: TGTGCCAGCAGCCAAACCCTAGGGGGTGGGGGGGAGACCCAGTACTTC. It translates to CASSQTLGGGGETQYF.

The chain has TRBV7-2 and TRBJ2-2; 10 bases are a match to TRBD2. J lost 3 bases, V lost 1 base, and 5 bases had no gene match. The germline CDR1 and CDR2 sequences are SGHTA and FQGNSA. This CDR3 spans 17 amino acids. The CDR3 DNA is TGTGCCAGCAGCTTAGGGCTAGCGGGGGTGCACACCGGGGAGCTGTTTTTT. It yields the protein CASSLGLAGVHTGELFF.

The sample holds a few counts of this clonotype. The chain recombines TRBV4-1 with TRBJ1-5, with 9 bases matching TRBD1. Germline V gives CDR1 MGHRA, CDR2 YSYEKL. The junction had 6 bases not matched to a gene; V was cut back by 5 bases and J by 7 bases. The CDR3 is made up of 14 amino acids. CDR3 protein: CASSFDRGRQPQHF. The CDR3 DNA is TGCGCCAGCAGCTTCGACAGGGGGAGACAGCCCCAGCATTTT.

The table lists this clonotype with a count of one. J is TRBJ1-1 and V is TRBV7-9; D gene uncertain. V lost 3 bases and J lost 10, with 12 bases in between. Germline V CDR1 and CDR2: SEHNR, FQNEAQ (reference sequence). The CDR3 totals 12 residues. The DNA for the CDR3 is TGTGCCAGCAGCTTTCTCGAGGAAGGAGCTTTCTTT. Protein sequence: CASSFLEEGAFF.

This clonotype has more than one count but fewer than ten. The chain joins TRBV29-1 to TRBJ2-1, with a possible D match to TRBD2 (6 bases). V lost 7 bases to trimming and J lost 4 bases, with 17 bases between them. Germline CDR1 is SQVTM and CDR2 is ANQGSEA. This CDR3 is built from 14 residues. CDR3 amino acids: CSAGTLALYNEQFF. In nucleotides, the CDR3 is TGCAGCGCTGGAACGCTAGCGCTATACAATGAGCAGTTCTTC.

The gene calls are TRBV4-1 and TRBJ1-1; TRBD1 might be the D (5 bases). V dropped 8 bases and J dropped 3 bases, with 16 bases sitting between them. Germline V gene data show CDR1 as MGHRA and CDR2 as YSYEKL. The CDR3 has 14 residues. CDR3 residues: CASDHGLGDTEAFF. CDR3 in DNA: TGCGCCAGCGATCACGGGTTGGGGGACACTGAAGCTTTCTTT.

This clonotype was seen a handful of times. The rearrangement joins TRBV20-1 to TRBJ2-5, with 11 positions matching TRBD2. The J segment lost 0 bases and the V segment lost 4 bases, leaving 4 bases of the junction unmatched. The germline V gene encodes CDR1 DFQATT and CDR2 SNEGSKA (reference sequence). The CDR3 covers 15 residues. DNA for the CDR3: TGCAGTGCTACCCCTAGCGGGGGGAACCAAGAGACCCAGTACTTC. Amino acids: CSATPSGGNQETQYF.

This clonotype was picked up a small number of times. The chain carries TRBV25-1 and TRBJ2-3; 9 positions agree with TRBD2. Germline values: CDR1 MGHDK, CDR2 SYGVNS. The CDR3 loop spans 19 amino acids. With 3 bases clipped from V and 2 bases from J, the junction kept 15 bases outside the gene matches. The CDR3 region is CASSDPEQRAGGLTDTQYF. CDR3 nucleotides: TGTGCCAGCAGTGACCCAGAACAGCGAGCGGGGGGCCTCACAGATACGCAGTATTTT. The full variable domain, with the rest looked up from reference TRBV25-1 and TRBJ2-3, is EADIYQTPRYLVIGTGKKITLECSQTMGHDKMYWYQQDPGMELHLIHYSYGVNSTEKGDLSSESTVSRIRTEHFPLTLESARPSHTSQYLCASSDPEQRAGGLTDTQYFGPGTRLTVL.